This entry concerns a single T cell receptor (beta chain). Antigen: not known. Data came from immunoSEQ multiplex PCR; TCRdb stores just in-frame clones and leaves some out. This sample carries 65,000 or so clones, 86% of them seen once, and the ten largest clones take around a tenth. This specimen belongs to a study of glioma-infiltrating T cells after dendritic cell vaccination. Overall study context: Dendritic cell vaccination trial patients had either newly diagnosed or recurrent glioblastoma. Between the early 2000s and the early 2010s, patients got autologous tumor lysate-pulsed dendritic cell vaccines.

Study results and limitations: Estimated pretreatment TIL content predicted outcome after dendritic cell vaccination.

Noted time point: after dendritic cell vaccination, including at tumor progression/relapse. PBMC sampling occurred before vaccination, two weeks after the third dose, and at progression. In germline, CDR1 is SGHRS, CDR2 YFSETQ. With 4 bases clipped from V and 7 bases from J, the junction kept 13 bases outside the gene matches. The CDR3 runs 15 residues. This specimen consisted of blood, obtained after dendritic cell vaccination. V and J are TRBV5-1 and TRBJ2-7, with 8 nucleotides matching TRBD1. This sequence was found in a human donor with glioblastoma. The CDR3 region is CASSQGLWTGMEQYF. DNA for the CDR3: TGCGCCAGCAGCCAGGGTTTGTGGACAGGGATGGAGCAGTACTTC.